The 7 T cell receptor beta chains listed next were all sequenced from one sample in a study of radiotherapy plus CTLA-4 blockade in lung cancer. Assay: immunoSEQ multiplex PCR; the TCRdb copy retains only in-frame clones and omits some. The profile shows about 41,000 clones, around 77% of them singletons. Sequenced material: peripheral blood, taken from a patient treated with radiotherapy plus ipilimumab. The receptors originated from a human donor with non-small cell lung cancer who had stable disease on radiotherapy plus ipilimumab.

The chain carries TRBV25-1 and TRBJ1-1; a weak D match, TRBD1 (5 bases). CDR3 length: 12 amino acids. Trimming shortened V by 8 bases and J by 3 bases, and 10 bases separated the two germline ends. From germline, CDR1 is MGHDK and CDR2 SYGVNS. CDR3 amino acids: CASGDAYTEAFF. The CDR3 region has the DNA TGTGCCAGCGGGGACGCCTACACTGAAGCTTTCTTT.

The gene calls are TRBV5-6 and TRBJ2-7; TRBD2 matches 7 bases. Per the germline V gene, CDR1 is SGHDT and CDR2 is YYEEEE. The V gene end was trimmed by 2 bases and the J gene end by 4 bases; junction bases not matched to a gene: 9. The CDR3 is made up of 15 amino acids. The CDR3 DNA is TGTGCCAGCAGCTTCCAGCTGACTAGCTTTTACGAGCAGTACGTC. It specifies CASSFQLTSFYEQYV.

The CDR3 coding sequence is TGCGCCAGCAGCCAGGGAGGGACGCTCCCCCGGTCTATTCAGTACTTC. Translation: CASSQGGTLPRSIQYF. This chain links TRBV4-3 with TRBJ2-4; TRBD2 matches at 7 bases. Per germline, CDR1 LGHNA and CDR2 YSLEER. The CDR3 totals 16 residues. Losses at the gene ends were 3 bases for V and 10 bases for J; bases not matched to a gene: 15.

The J gene is TRBJ1-1, the V gene TRBV11-2, with D perhaps matching TRBD1 (6 bases). Trimming left V 5 bases short and J 4 bases short, with 11 bases between. Germline V gives CDR1 SGHAT, CDR2 FQNNGV. The CDR3 extends over 13 amino acids. The CDR3 is CASSPGTRTEAFF. The CDR3 region has the DNA TGTGCCAGCAGCCCGGGGACACGCACTGAAGCTTTCTTT.

The chain combines TRBV2 with TRBJ1-1, with a possible D match to TRBD1 (5 bases). Per germline, CDR1 SNHLY and CDR2 FYNNEI. V shed 6 bases and J shed 5 bases, with 16 bases lying between them. This CDR3 region has 14 residues. The CDR3 DNA is TGTGCCAGCAGCGTCCAACGAGGGGAAACTGAAGCTTTCTTT. Translation: CASSVQRGETEAFF.

The J gene is TRBJ2-2, the V gene TRBV19; D is perhaps TRBD1 or TRBD2 (7 bases each). Germline V gives CDR1 LNHDA, CDR2 SQIVND (reference sequence). The length of the CDR3 is 15 residues. The V end lost 0 bases, the J end lost 6 bases, and 11 bases lay between the germline ends. CDR3 nucleotide sequence: TGTGCCAGTAGTATAGACCAGGGGGGGCCCGGGGAGCTGTTTTTT. Translated, it gives CASSIDQGGPGELFF.

The rearrangement uses TRBV11-1 and TRBJ2-3; tentative D call: TRBD1 (6 bases). The V gene's germline CDR1 is SGHAT and CDR2 FQDESV (reference sequence). Deletions cut 5 bases from V and 3 bases from J, with 15 bases between. This CDR3 spans 15 amino acids. The CDR3 DNA sequence: TGTGCCAGCAGCCCTAGGCAGGGGCAGACAGATACGCAGTATTTT. It specifies CASSPRQGQTDTQYF.